This entry is about one T cell receptor (beta chain). Its antigen is not identified. The authors amplified TCR beta CDR3 regions from RNA transcripts. RT-PCR was first run with HTBI primers, then multiplex PCR in a second round. TCRdb re-analysed the multiplex PCR reads in MiXCR, keeping a single row per CDR3 protein. The data hold hundreds of thousands of distinct CDR3 sequences, with over 20% observed a single time. The data stem from a study of Graves' ophthalmopathy and Graves' hyperthyroidism. V lost 5 bases and J 3 bases, leaving 16 bases between the germline ends. Germline-derived CDR1 and CDR2 are SGHVS and FQNEAQ. The CDR3 spans 15 residues. Among the hyperthyroidism patients, all were newly diagnosed, aged 18 to 65, with under 2 months' duration. Study-level results: Blood shared most expanded thyroid clonotypes above 0.001 frequency. Ophthalmopathy was separated from stable hyperthyroidism by a 13-signature model with 87.88% sensitivity and roughly 84% specificity.

Material: peripheral blood. The sequence was obtained from a woman between 18 and 29 years old with stable Graves' hyperthyroidism. The chain is built from TRBV7-8 and TRBJ1-2, with a tentative D call TRBD1 (5 bases). This CDR3 reads CASSPVGRADYGYTF. The DNA for the CDR3 is TGTGCCAGCAGCCCAGTAGGCAGGGCGGACTATGGCTACACCTTC.